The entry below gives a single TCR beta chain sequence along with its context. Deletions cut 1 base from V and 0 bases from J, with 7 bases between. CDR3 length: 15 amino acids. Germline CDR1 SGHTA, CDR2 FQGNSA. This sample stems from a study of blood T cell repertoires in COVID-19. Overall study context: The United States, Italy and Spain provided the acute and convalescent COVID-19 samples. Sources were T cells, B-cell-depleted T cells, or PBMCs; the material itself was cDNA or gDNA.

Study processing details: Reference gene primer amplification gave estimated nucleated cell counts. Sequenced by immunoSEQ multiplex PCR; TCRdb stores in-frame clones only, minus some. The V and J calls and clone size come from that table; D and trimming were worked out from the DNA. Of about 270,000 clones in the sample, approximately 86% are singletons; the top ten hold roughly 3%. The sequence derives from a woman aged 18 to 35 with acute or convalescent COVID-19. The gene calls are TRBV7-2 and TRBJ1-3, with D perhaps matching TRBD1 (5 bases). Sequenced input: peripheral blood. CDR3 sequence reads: CASSLGQNSGNTIYF. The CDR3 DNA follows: TGTGCCAGCAGCTTAGGACAGAACTCTGGAAACACCATATATTTT.